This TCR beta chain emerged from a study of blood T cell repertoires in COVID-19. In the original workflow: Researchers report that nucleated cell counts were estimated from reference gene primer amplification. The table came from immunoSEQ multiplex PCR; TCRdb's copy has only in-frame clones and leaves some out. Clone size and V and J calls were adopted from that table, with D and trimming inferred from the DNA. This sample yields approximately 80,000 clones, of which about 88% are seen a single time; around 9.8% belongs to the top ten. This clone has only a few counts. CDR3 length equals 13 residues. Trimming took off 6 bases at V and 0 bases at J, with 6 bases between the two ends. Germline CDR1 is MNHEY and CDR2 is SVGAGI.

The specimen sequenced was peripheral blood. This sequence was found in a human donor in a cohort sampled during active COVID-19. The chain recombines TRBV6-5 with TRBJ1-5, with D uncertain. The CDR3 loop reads CASRIDSNQPQHF. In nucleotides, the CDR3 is TGTGCCAGCAGGATAGATAGCAATCAGCCCCAGCATTTT.